Below, 26 T cell receptor beta chains from the same sample are listed, as sequenced in a study of T cells in Graves' hyperthyroidism and ophthalmopathy. Amplified regions were TCR beta CDR3 sequences from RNA transcripts. The HTBI primer set was used in a first-round RT-PCR of the TCR CDR3. Each CDR3 protein gets one entry after TCRdb re-called the multiplex PCR reads with MiXCR. The repertoire includes hundreds of thousands of distinct CDR3 sequences, less than 15% of them detected once, and roughly a tenth sits in the top ten. What was sequenced was blood. The receptors were gathered from a woman between 18 and 29 years old with Graves' hyperthyroidism.

This clonotype was detected a few times. The genes are TRBV14 and TRBJ2-6; D not certain. V lost 2 bases and J lost 4, with 3 bases in between. The CDR3 sequence is 13 residues long. Germline CDR1 and CDR2: SGHDN and FVKESK. This chain's CDR3 is CASSQLGANVLTF. The CDR3 bases are TGTGCCAGCAGCCAACTGGGGGCCAACGTCCTGACTTTC.

The chain carries TRBV10-2 and TRBJ2-3, with D unclear. V was pared by 4 bases and J by 3 bases, with 8 bases between. CDR1 and CDR2 (germline): WSHSY, SAAADI. This CDR3 spans 13 amino acids. In DNA form, the CDR3 reads TGCGCCAGCAGTGGAAAGTTAACAGATACGCAGTATTTT. This codes for CASSGKLTDTQYF.

Notes on this clonotype: This may arise from a read error, as a much more abundant clone is one base away. This chain uses TRBV6-2 or TRBV6-3 with TRBJ2-5; D gene uncertain. The germline CDR1 and CDR2 sequences are MNHEY and SVGEGT. The CDR3 consists of 18 residues. CDR3 in DNA: TGTGCCAGCAGTTACCCGACGCCTTACTCCTCTTACCAAGAGACCCGGTACTTC. Protein: CASSYPTPYSSYQETRYF.

V gene TRBV30 combines with J gene TRBJ1-4; 7 bases agree with TRBD1. The CDR3 loop spans 15 amino acids. From germline, CDR1 is GTSNPN and CDR2 SVGIG (reference sequence). Trimming at V came to 3 bases and at J to 3 bases, leaving 7 bases not matched to a gene. This CDR3 is CAWRLPGGANEKLFF. The CDR3 bases are TGTGCCTGGAGGCTCCCAGGGGGGGCTAATGAAAAACTGTTTTTT.

The chain joins TRBV18 to TRBJ2-7, with 7 bases identical to TRBD1. This CDR3 is 16 amino acids long. Germline V gene sequence: CDR1 KGHSH, CDR2 LQKENI. With 6 bases clipped from V and 1 base from J, the junction kept 12 bases outside the gene matches. In nucleotides, the CDR3 is TGTGCCAGCTCTCACTCACAGGGGTGGGGGTCCTACGAGCAGTACTTC. Its protein is CASSHSQGWGSYEQYF.

This clonotype was seen a few times. This chain joins TRBV7-9 and TRBJ1-1; D remains unclear. The CDR3 sequence is 18 residues long. Trimming pared 3 bases from V and 4 bases from J, leaving 24 bases between. Looked up from germline, CDR1 is SEHNR and CDR2 is FQNEAQ (reference sequence). CDR3 sequence reads: CASSFHWRKTTTITEAFF. Written as DNA, the CDR3 is TGTGCCAGCAGCTTCCATTGGAGGAAAACAACTACGATCACTGAAGCTTTCTTT.

The CDR3 reads CASSLEDRPFTEQYF. The CDR3 DNA reads TGTGCCAGCAGTTTAGAAGATCGGCCGTTTACCGAGCAGTACTTC. The J gene is TRBJ2-7, the V gene TRBV12-3 or TRBV12-4; D uncertain. V lost 1 base and J lost 6, with 16 bases in between. The CDR3 runs to 15 residues.

This clonotype was seen at least ten times. The chain links TRBV10-2 to TRBJ1-1; tentative D call: TRBD1 (6 bases). Germline CDR1 reads WSHSY; CDR2 reads SAAADI. V gave up 7 bases and J gave up 1 base, with 13 bases separating them. The CDR3 sequence is 14 residues long. The CDR3 bases are TGCGCCAGCAAACGGGGGGCAGGGAACACTGAAGCTTTCTTT. Translation gives CASKRGAGNTEAFF.

This clonotype was recorded many times. The chain couples TRBV3-1 to TRBJ2-1; D is uncertain. V lost 0 bases and J 8 bases, leaving 8 bases between the germline ends. Germline lookup yields CDR1 LGHDT and CDR2 YNNKEL (reference sequence). The CDR3 totals 13 residues. CDR3 region: CASSQEGLHEQFF. In DNA form, the CDR3 reads TGTGCCAGCAGCCAAGAAGGGCTGCATGAGCAGTTCTTC.

The chain recombines TRBV3-1 with TRBJ2-1; TRBD2 agrees at 9 bases. This CDR3 has 15 amino acids. V lost 5 bases, J lost 2 bases, and 4 bases stayed unmatched. Germline loops: CDR1 LGHDT, CDR2 YNNKEL (reference sequence). CDR3 nucleotide sequence: TGTGCCAGCAGCTCGACTAGCGGACCCTACAATGAGCAGTTCTTC. Translation: CASSSTSGPYNEQFF.

This clonotype has only a few counts. The CDR3 loop is CSASYPVSNQPQHF. CDR3 nucleotides: TGCAGTGCTAGCTACCCCGTGAGCAATCAGCCCCAGCATTTT. The rearrangement uses TRBV20-1 and TRBJ1-5, with D unclear. The V end was cut by 3 bases, the J end by 1 base, with 10 bases between. The CDR3 runs 14 residues. Germline V gene lookup returns CDR1 DFQATT and CDR2 SNEGSKA (reference sequence).

This clonotype was counted many times. This chain joins TRBV24-1 and TRBJ2-2; unclear D gene. Germline-derived CDR1 and CDR2 are KGHDR and SFDVKD. The CDR3 loop spans 13 amino acids. V lost 4 bases and J lost 5, with 7 bases in between. The CDR3 here is CATSEPVTGELFF. The CDR3 region has the DNA TGTGCCACCAGTGAACCAGTGACCGGGGAGCTGTTTTTT.

This clonotype has a handful of counts. The chain uses TRBV28 and TRBJ2-6, with no clear D. Germline V gene lookup returns CDR1 MDHEN and CDR2 SYDVKM. The CDR3 extends over 17 amino acids. Trimming stripped 2 bases from V and 0 bases from J, with 11 bases between. The DNA of the CDR3 is TGTGCCAGCAGTTTAGCCTTAGGGCCCTCTGGGGCCAACGTCCTGACTTTC. Protein sequence: CASSLALGPSGANVLTF.

This clonotype occurred many times. CDR3 nucleotide sequence: TGTGCCTGGACTCGAATTGGGGGCTACACCTTC. Translating it yields CAWTRIGGYTF. The chain joins TRBV30 to TRBJ1-2; D gene unclear. With 4 bases removed from V and 8 bases from J, the gap between germline ends came to 11 bases. The CDR3 has 11 residues. Germline V gene sequence: CDR1 GTSNPN, CDR2 SVGIG (reference sequence).

This clonotype was seen more than once but under ten times. The genes are TRBV10-3 and TRBJ2-7; D perhaps matches TRBD2 (7 bases). V dropped 8 bases and J dropped 3 bases, with 29 bases sitting between them. This CDR3 comprises 18 residues. CDR1 is ENHRY, CDR2 SYGVKD, per germline. CDR3 DNA: TGTGCCATCTCAAGCCCCGCGGGGGCTAGCGGCATCATCTACGAGCAGTACTTC. Amino acids: CAISSPAGASGIIYEQYF.

This clonotype has ten or more counts. This chain uses TRBV18 with TRBJ1-1; D unclear. Between the trimmed V and J ends, which lost 3 bases and 8 bases, there was a span of 10 bases. The CDR3 is 12 amino acids. Germline values: CDR1 KGHSH, CDR2 LQKENI. CDR3 region: CASSPMSIEAFF. CDR3 coding DNA: TGTGCCAGCTCACCTATGTCGATCGAAGCTTTCTTT. The whole variable domain, remainder taken from reference TRBV18 and TRBJ1-1, is NAGVMQNPRHLVRRRGQEARLRCSPMKGHSHVYWYRQLPEEGLKFMVYLQKENIIDESGMPKERFSAEFPKEGPSILRIQQVVRGDSAAYFCASSPMSIEAFFGQGTRLTVV.

The chain couples TRBV12-3 or TRBV12-4 to TRBJ2-1; TRBD2 matches 10 bases. CDR3 length equals 15 residues. J lost 8 bases, V lost 4 bases, and 8 bases had no gene match. DNA for the CDR3: TGTGCCAGCAGTTCTCTAGCGGGAGATAGGTATGAGCAGTTCTTC. As protein: CASSSLAGDRYEQFF.

A few counts support this clonotype. The CDR3 nucleotides read TGCAGTGCCTTCAGCGGGGGACCTAACTATGGCTACACCTTC. Translating gives CSAFSGGPNYGYTF. The rearrangement links TRBV20-1 to TRBJ1-2; possibly TRBD1 for D (5 bases). Trimming shortened V by 6 bases and J by 0 bases, and 14 bases separated the two germline ends. Germline loops: CDR1 DFQATT, CDR2 SNEGSKA (reference sequence). This CDR3 is 14 amino acids long.

This clonotype was found many times. The chain links TRBV7-6 to TRBJ1-5, with D maybe TRBD1 (6 bases). Trimming removed 1 base from V and 2 bases from J, with 21 bases in between. Germline CDR1 reads SGHVS; CDR2 reads FNYEAQ. The length of the CDR3 is 19 residues. Written as DNA, the CDR3 is TGTGCCAGCAGCTTAGAGGGCAGGGGCCTCGCATGGGGCAATCAGCCCCAGCATTTT. Protein product: CASSLEGRGLAWGNQPQHF.

This clonotype was picked up a small number of times. The chain is built from TRBV6-5 and TRBJ2-1; the D is unclear. With 3 bases removed from V and 12 bases from J, the gap between germline ends came to 9 bases. There are 11 residues in the CDR3. In germline, CDR1 is MNHEY, CDR2 SVGAGI. The CDR3 sequence is CASSYGDRQFF. The CDR3 region has the DNA TGTGCCAGCAGTTATGGGGATAGGCAGTTCTTC.

This sequence joins TRBV5-5 and TRBJ2-2, with 12 bases matching TRBD1. The ends lost 0 bases at V and 3 bases at J; junction bases unmatched: 18. Looked up from germline, CDR1 is SGHKS and CDR2 is YYEKEE (reference sequence). The CDR3 loop spans 22 amino acids. The CDR3 DNA reads as TGTGCCAGCAGCTTGGCGGCGATCCCCGTTTTGGGGACAGGGGGCTACACCGGGGAGCTGTTTTTT. Protein sequence: CASSLAAIPVLGTGGYTGELFF.

Comment on this clonotype: A much larger clone lies a single base off, so this may be a read error. The chain carries TRBV12-3 or TRBV12-4 and TRBJ2-1; D possibly corresponds to TRBD1 (6 bases). V was trimmed by 5 bases and J by 4 bases, leaving 21 bases between them. The CDR3 is 17 residues long. For the CDR3, the DNA is TGTGCCAGCAGTCATGTCCCATCATGGACAGATTACAATGAGCAGTTCTTC. Amino acids: CASSHVPSWTDYNEQFF.

The gene calls are TRBV13 and TRBJ1-2; a weak D match, TRBD1 (5 bases). The length of the CDR3 is 15 residues. Trimming shortened V by 5 bases and J by 0 bases, and 13 bases separated the two germline ends. The germline V gene has CDR1 PRHDT and CDR2 FYEKMQ (reference sequence). CDR3 protein: CASSGLVGANYGYTF. CDR3 bases: TGTGCCAGCAGCGGCCTAGTAGGGGCTAACTATGGCTACACCTTC.

This clonotype showed up many times. CDR3 protein: CASSYMREGPYEQYF. The CDR3 coding sequence is TGTGCCAGCTCTTACATGCGGGAGGGTCCCTACGAGCAGTACTTC. The chain employs TRBV12-3 or TRBV12-4 and TRBJ2-7, with 9 bases fitting TRBD2. This CDR3 comprises 15 residues. The V gene end was trimmed by 8 bases and the J gene end by 2 bases; junction bases not matched to a gene: 10.

The chain combines TRBV19 with TRBJ1-1; D is uncertain. CDR1 is LNHDA, CDR2 SQIVND, per germline (reference sequence). Deletions cut 1 base from V and 0 bases from J, with 6 bases between. The CDR3 loop spans 14 amino acids. The CDR3 loop reads CASSIGVVNTEAFF. CDR3 coding DNA: TGTGCCAGTAGTATAGGGGTCGTGAACACTGAAGCTTTCTTT.

This clonotype has just a few counts. The J gene is TRBJ2-7, the V gene TRBV5-8; TRBD1 or TRBD2 may be the D gene (5 bases each). The CDR3 loop spans 14 amino acids. CDR1 is SGHTS and CDR2 is YDEGEE in the germline V gene. The V gene lost 4 bases and the J gene lost 5 bases, with 16 bases spanning the gap. The CDR3: CASSTRDLIHEQYF. CDR3 DNA: TGTGCCAGCAGCACCCGGGACCTTATCCACGAGCAGTACTTC. The variable domain in full, completed from reference TRBV5-8 and TRBJ2-7, reads EAGVTQSPTHLIKTRGQQATLRCSPISGHTSVYWYQQALGLGLQFLLWYDEGEERNRGNFPPRFSGRQFPNYSSELNVNALELEDSALYLCASSTRDLIHEQYFGPGTRLTVT.